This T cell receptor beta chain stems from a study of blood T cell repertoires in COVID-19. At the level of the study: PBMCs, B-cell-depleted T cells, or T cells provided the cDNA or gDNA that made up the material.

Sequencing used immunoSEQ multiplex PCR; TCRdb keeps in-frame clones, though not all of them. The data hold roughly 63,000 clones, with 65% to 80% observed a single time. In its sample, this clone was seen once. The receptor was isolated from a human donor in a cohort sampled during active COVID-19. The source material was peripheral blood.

The CDR3: CASSPKPQETQYF. CDR3 nucleotides: TGTGCCAGCTCACCGAAGCCGCAAGAGACCCAGTACTTC. V is TRBV18 and J is TRBJ2-5; D is undetermined. With 3 bases removed from V and 2 bases from J, the gap between germline ends came to 7 bases. This CDR3 is 13 amino acids long. CDR1 is KGHSH, CDR2 LQKENI, per germline.